A single sample is the source of the 16 T cell receptor beta chains below, sequenced in a study of cytomegalovirus exposure and HLA in healthy donors. Primers: 60 Vbeta forward and 13 Jbeta reverse. The protocol was immunoSEQ multiplex PCR, while the TCRdb copy is restricted to in-frame clones and leaves out a portion. The data show around 74,000 clones, and the top ten clones hold around 15%. The source material was PBMCs. The origin of the receptors is a man in his forties or fifties in good health and CMV-seropositive.

V gene TRBV27 combines with J gene TRBJ1-1, with D possibly matching TRBD1 (5 bases). Per germline, CDR1 MNHEY and CDR2 SMNVEV (reference sequence). The CDR3 extends over 14 amino acids. V was trimmed by 4 bases and J by 0 bases, leaving 9 bases between them. The CDR3 here is CASSSTAMNTEAFF. In nucleotides, the CDR3 is TGTGCCAGCAGTTCGACAGCCATGAACACTGAAGCTTTCTTT.

The gene calls are TRBV11-2 and TRBJ2-7; D perhaps matches TRBD2 (7 bases). With 4 bases removed from V and 4 bases from J, the gap between germline ends came to 17 bases. The CDR3 length is 15 residues. The germline V gene has CDR1 SGHAT and CDR2 FQNNGV. The CDR3 sequence: CASSYWPGGGYEQYV. CDR3 DNA sequence: TGTGCCAGCAGCTACTGGCCGGGGGGCGGGTACGAGCAGTACGTC.

This chain joins TRBV6-1 and TRBJ1-5, with D uncertain. V was pared by 6 bases and J by 0 bases, with 9 bases between. Germline V gene data show CDR1 as MNHNS and CDR2 as SASEGT. The CDR3 length is 14 residues. The CDR3 DNA follows: TGTGCCAGCAGGGGGAGTGTTAGCAATCAGCCCCAGCATTTT. Residues: CASRGSVSNQPQHF.

V is TRBV4-1 and J is TRBJ2-7, with 9 bases matching TRBD1. Per the germline V gene, CDR1 is MGHRA and CDR2 is YSYEKL. Germline trimming cut 5 bases from V and 0 bases from J; bases unmatched to any gene: 8. The CDR3 loop spans 16 amino acids. DNA of the CDR3: TGCGCCAGCAGCGAGGAAGGGACAGGGATCTCCTACGAGCAGTACTTC. Translation: CASSEEGTGISYEQYF.

The V gene is TRBV10-3, the J gene TRBJ2-3, with D maybe TRBD2 (5 bases). V was shortened by 5 bases and J by 8 bases, with 8 bases between the two germline ends. This CDR3 comprises 11 residues. Germline V gives CDR1 ENHRY, CDR2 SYGVKD. CDR3 nucleotide sequence: TGTGCCATCAGTCTTGGAGGTACGCAGTATTTT. It codes for CAISLGGTQYF.

The chain recombines TRBV7-9 with TRBJ1-2; D gene unclear. V shed 2 bases and J shed 4 bases, with 8 bases lying between them. From germline, CDR1 is SEHNR and CDR2 FQNEAQ (reference sequence). The CDR3 is 13 residues long. The chain's CDR3 is CASSLNGLYGYTF. The DNA for the CDR3 is TGTGCCAGCAGCTTAAACGGACTCTATGGCTACACCTTC.

The V and J genes are TRBV6-1 and TRBJ2-6; weak D call: TRBD1 (5 bases). The germline gives CDR1 MNHNS, CDR2 SASEGT. V shed 7 bases and J shed 2 bases, with 6 bases lying between them. This CDR3 spans 13 amino acids. The CDR3 DNA reads TGTGCCAGCATGGGGCCTGGGGCCAACGTCCTGACTTTC. This translates into CASMGPGANVLTF.

The chain combines TRBV18 with TRBJ1-1; D possibly corresponds to TRBD1 (5 bases). This CDR3 has 14 amino acids. Germline V CDR1 and CDR2: KGHSH, LQKENI. V lost 4 bases and J 3 bases, leaving 12 bases between the germline ends. The CDR3 DNA follows: TGTGCCAGCTCACTGGGGCTGTGGGACACTGAAGCTTTCTTT. Translation: CASSLGLWDTEAFF.

The gene calls are TRBV28 and TRBJ1-5; D is possibly TRBD1 (6 bases). Between the trimmed V and J ends, which lost 7 bases and 1 base, there was a span of 14 bases. The germline V gene encodes CDR1 MDHEN and CDR2 SYDVKM. This CDR3 is built from 15 residues. For the CDR3, the DNA is TGTGCCAGCATGTCCCCTACAGGGAGCAATCAGCCCCAGCATTTT. Translating gives CASMSPTGSNQPQHF.

The chain has TRBV7-2 and TRBJ1-5; a weak D match, TRBD1 (6 bases). This CDR3 is built from 16 residues. Germline-derived CDR1 and CDR2 are SGHTA and FQGNSA. Deletions cut 3 bases from V and 2 bases from J, with 14 bases between. The CDR3 region is CASSFSGQYRNQPQHF. CDR3 bases: TGTGCCAGCAGCTTCTCCGGACAGTACCGCAATCAGCCCCAGCATTTT.

The chain uses TRBV6-1 and TRBJ2-7, with a tentative D call TRBD1 (6 bases). The length of the CDR3 is 17 residues. The V end lost 0 bases, the J end lost 2 bases, and 17 bases lay between the germline ends. In germline, CDR1 is MNHNS, CDR2 SASEGT. The chain's CDR3 is CASSEASLYRAAYEQYF. The CDR3 nucleotides read TGTGCCAGCAGTGAAGCCAGCCTTTACAGGGCAGCCTACGAGCAGTACTTC.

The chain couples TRBV30 to TRBJ1-4, with D tentatively TRBD1 (6 bases). The CDR3 sequence is 18 residues long. Trimming shortened V by 6 bases and J by 2 bases, and 25 bases separated the two germline ends. The germline CDR1 and CDR2 sequences are GTSNPN and SVGIG (reference sequence). This chain's CDR3 is CACLRGGRGARTNEKLFF. In nucleotides, the CDR3 is TGTGCCTGTCTACGCGGGGGCAGGGGAGCCCGGACTAATGAAAAACTGTTTTTT.

The chain couples TRBV10-3 to TRBJ1-1; TRBD1 matches at 9 bases. This CDR3 has 14 residues. The germline V gene encodes CDR1 ENHRY and CDR2 SYGVKD. The V gene end was trimmed by 6 bases and the J gene end by 5 bases; junction bases not matched to a gene: 7. The CDR3: CAISDRGDRTEAFF. DNA of the CDR3: TGTGCCATCAGCGACAGGGGGGATCGTACTGAAGCTTTCTTT.

This chain joins TRBV28 and TRBJ1-5, with TRBD1 matching 10 bases. After removal of 3 bases from V and 4 bases from J, the junction contained 6 bases not matched to a gene. The CDR3 length is 16 residues. Germline CDR1 and CDR2: MDHEN and SYDVKM. The CDR3 here is CASSFRTGGGNQPQHF. CDR3 DNA: TGTGCCAGCAGTTTTCGGACAGGGGGTGGTAATCAGCCCCAGCATTTT.

V is TRBV7-9 and J is TRBJ1-2, with D possibly being TRBD1 (6 bases). V was shortened by 9 bases and J by 4 bases, with 15 bases between the two germline ends. Germline-derived CDR1 and CDR2 are SEHNR and FQNEAQ (reference sequence). The CDR3 sequence is 13 residues long. The CDR3 here is CASTQGMFYGYTF. In nucleotides, the CDR3 is TGTGCCAGTACACAGGGTATGTTCTATGGCTACACCTTC.

The V gene is TRBV5-1, the J gene TRBJ1-2, with 12 bases identical to TRBD1. With V trimmed by 4 bases and J by 4 bases, 14 bases remained unmatched. The CDR3 runs to 18 residues. Germline-derived CDR1 and CDR2 are SGHRS and YFSETQ. The CDR3 DNA reads TGCGCCAGCAGCCCGCCGCCGGGACAGGGGGCTAGAAGCTATGGCTACACCTTC. This codes for CASSPPPGQGARSYGYTF.